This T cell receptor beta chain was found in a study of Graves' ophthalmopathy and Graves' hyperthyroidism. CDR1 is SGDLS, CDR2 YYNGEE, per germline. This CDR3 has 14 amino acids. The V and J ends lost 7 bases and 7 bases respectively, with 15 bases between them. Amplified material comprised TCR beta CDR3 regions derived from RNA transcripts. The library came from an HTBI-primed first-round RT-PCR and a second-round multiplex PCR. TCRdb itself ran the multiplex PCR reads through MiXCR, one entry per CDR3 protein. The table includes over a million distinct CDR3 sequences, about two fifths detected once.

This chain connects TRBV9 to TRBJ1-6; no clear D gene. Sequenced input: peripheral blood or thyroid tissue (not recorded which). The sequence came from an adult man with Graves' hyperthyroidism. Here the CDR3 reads CASARPDLNSPLHF. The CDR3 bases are TGTGCCAGCGCCCGACCTGACCTCAATTCACCCCTCCACTTT.